This T cell receptor beta chain was identified in a study of cytomegalovirus exposure and HLA in healthy donors. Study context: The 90 to 150 validation repertoires used the same platform as the roughly 670 first-cohort repertoires, a later analysis reported. Study results and caveats: The study listed roughly 150 cytomegalovirus-associated TCR beta chains. First-cohort TCR clusters were later found to tend to co-occur in the 120 or so validation repertoires.

Regarding this clone: Its antigen is undetermined.

V lost 2 bases, J lost 0 bases, and 11 bases lay in between. The CDR3 is 15 residues long. Germline CDR1 and CDR2: SGHRS and YFSETQ. TCRdb keeps only in-frame clones here, not all; method: immunoSEQ multiplex PCR. The repertoire holds some 160,000 clones, with 88% as singletons. The TCR comes from a man between 18 and 35 years old in good health and CMV-seronegative. The J gene is TRBJ1-2, the V gene TRBV5-1; D gene uncertain. The specimen sequenced was PBMCs. CDR3 in DNA: TGCGCCAGCAGCTTTCCCGGGGAGGCTAACTATGGCTACACCTTC. It specifies CASSFPGEANYGYTF. Variable domain in full (rest from reference TRBV5-1 and TRBJ1-2): KAGVTQTPRYLIKTRGQQVTLSCSPISGHRSVSWYQQTPGQGLQFLFEYFSETQRNKGNFPGRFSGRQFSNSRSEMNVSTLELGDSALYLCASSFPGEANYGYTFGSGTRLTVV.